The T cell receptor beta chain described here comes from a study of T cells in Graves' hyperthyroidism and ophthalmopathy. Across the whole study: Before treatment of any kind, peripheral blood was taken at initial diagnosis.

Using RNA transcripts as the source, TCR beta CDR3 regions were amplified. During a first-round RT-PCR of the TCR CDR3, the HTBI primer set was used. TCRdb itself ran the multiplex PCR reads through MiXCR, one entry per CDR3 protein. The table lists 250,000 to 300,000 distinct CDR3 sequences, approximately 14% of them singletons. Stable Graves' hyperthyroidism denoted no ophthalmopathy progression over 18 months. Over 9 ml of fresh peripheral blood supplied the PBMCs. This CDR3 has 15 amino acids. Germline V gene data show CDR1 as SQVTM and CDR2 as ANQGSEA. The trim removed 1 base at V and 3 bases at J, leaving 7 bases unmatched.

The rearrangement joins TRBV29-1 to TRBJ2-7, with 9 positions matching TRBD1. This receptor was identified in a woman aged 40 to 50 with Graves' hyperthyroidism. What was sequenced was blood. Written as DNA, the CDR3 is TGCAGCGTTGAAGCCGAAGGGACAGGGAACTACGAGCAGTACTTC. It codes for CSVEAEGTGNYEQYF.